This T cell receptor beta chain derives from a study of graft-versus-host responses after intestinal transplantation. About the study: Those transplanted obtained multivisceral, liver-intestinal, or isolated intestinal grafts.

Sequencing was performed with immunoSEQ multiplex PCR; in TCRdb, only in-frame clones are kept and a portion is missing. The table records about 50,000 clones, over 90% of them present only once. A word on this clone: Its target is not known.

CDR3 size: 15 residues. V gave up 0 bases and J gave up 6 bases; unmatched junction bases: 5. In germline, CDR1 is MNHEY, CDR2 SVGAGI. The sequence came from a human donor who was the organ donor for an intestinal transplant. V is TRBV6-5 and J is TRBJ2-4, with 7 bases fitting TRBD2. The source material was unstimulated CD4+ T cells sorted from spleen or lymph node cells, sampled before transplant. This chain's CDR3 is CASSYSGGRRNIQYF. The CDR3 DNA reads as TGTGCCAGCAGTTACTCAGGCGGGAGAAGAAACATTCAGTACTTC.